The clone carrying this T cell receptor (beta chain) appeared many times. Its antigen remains unidentified. The data are from a study of Graves' ophthalmopathy and Graves' hyperthyroidism. Study-wide results and caveats: Blood samples also showed most expanded thyroid clonotypes exceeding 0.001 frequency. Classification of ophthalmopathy versus stable hyperthyroidism by a 13-signature model yielded 85% to 90% sensitivity and roughly 81% specificity.

The sequenced template was RNA, covering the TCR beta CDR3 region. In the first round, RT-PCR was carried out with HTBI primers, and a multiplex PCR formed the second round. A single record per CDR3 protein comes from TCRdb applying MiXCR to the multiplex PCR reads. Altogether some 750,000 distinct CDR3 sequences are present, 40% being singletons, with the ten largest covering 44%. The V gene's germline CDR1 is MGHDK and CDR2 SYGVNS. The CDR3 extends over 13 amino acids. V lost 4 bases to trimming and J lost 5 bases, with 11 bases between them. Orbital computed tomography and thyroid ultrasound, along with TRAb, serum thyroxine and clinical symptoms, underpinned diagnosis.

Sequenced: peripheral blood. The receptor's source is an adult man with Graves' ophthalmopathy. The rearrangement links TRBV25-1 to TRBJ2-5, with D perhaps matching TRBD1 or TRBD2 (6 bases each). The CDR3 sequence is CASSVGGRETQYF. The CDR3 DNA is TGTGCCAGCAGTGTTGGGGGGCGGGAGACCCAGTACTTC.